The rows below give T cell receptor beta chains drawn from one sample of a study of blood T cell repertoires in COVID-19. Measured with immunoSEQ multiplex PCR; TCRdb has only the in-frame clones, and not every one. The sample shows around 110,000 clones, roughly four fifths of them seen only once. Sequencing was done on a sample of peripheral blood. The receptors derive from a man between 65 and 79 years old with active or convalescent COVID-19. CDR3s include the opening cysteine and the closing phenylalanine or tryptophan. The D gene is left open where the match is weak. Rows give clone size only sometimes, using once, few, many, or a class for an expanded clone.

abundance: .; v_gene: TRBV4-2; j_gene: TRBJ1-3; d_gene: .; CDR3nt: TGTGCCAGCAGCCAAGTCCCACAGGCCTACTCTGGAAACACCATATATTTT; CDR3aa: CASSQVPQAYSGNTIYF
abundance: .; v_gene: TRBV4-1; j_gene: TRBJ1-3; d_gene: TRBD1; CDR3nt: TGCGCCAGCAGCCAAGAGGGGACAGTCAGCTCTGGAAACACCATATATTTT; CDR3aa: CASSQEGTVSSGNTIYF
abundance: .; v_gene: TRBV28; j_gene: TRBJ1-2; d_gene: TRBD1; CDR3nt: TGTGCCAGCAGCTCCCCGGGACAGGGGGCGGATGGCTACACCTTC; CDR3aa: CASSSPGQGADGYTF
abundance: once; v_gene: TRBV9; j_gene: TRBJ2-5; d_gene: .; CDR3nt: TGTGCCAGCAGCGGGGGACTTGGGGAGACCCAGTACTTC; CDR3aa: CASSGGLGETQYF
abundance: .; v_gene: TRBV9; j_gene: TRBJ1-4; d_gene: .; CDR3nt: TGTGCCAGCAGCCCAAAGGAGAATGAAAAACTGTTTTTT; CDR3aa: CASSPKENEKLFF
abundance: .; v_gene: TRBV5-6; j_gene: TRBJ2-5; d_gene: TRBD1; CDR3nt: TGTGCCAGCAGCCCAGGGACAGGGGGAGAGACCCAGTACTTC; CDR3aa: CASSPGTGGETQYF
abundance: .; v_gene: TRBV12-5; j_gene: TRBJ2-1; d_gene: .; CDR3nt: TGTGCTAGTGGTTTGGTACTAGGAGGACCGAGCCTCTACAATGAGCAGTTCTTC; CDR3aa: CASGLVLGGPSLYNEQFF
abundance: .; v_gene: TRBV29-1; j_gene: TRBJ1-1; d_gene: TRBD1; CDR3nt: TGCAGCGCCGCCAGGGGGGACACTGAAGCTTTCTTT; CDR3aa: CSAARGDTEAFF
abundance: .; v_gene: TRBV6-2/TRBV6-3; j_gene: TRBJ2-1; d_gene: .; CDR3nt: TGTGCCAGCAGTTCCACAGGGGGGGACTACTACAATGAGCAGTTCTTC; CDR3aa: CASSSTGGDYYNEQFF
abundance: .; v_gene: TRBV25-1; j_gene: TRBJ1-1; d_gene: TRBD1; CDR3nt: TGTGCCAGCCAGGGACAGGGATTAACTGAAGCTTTCTTT; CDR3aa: CASQGQGLTEAFF
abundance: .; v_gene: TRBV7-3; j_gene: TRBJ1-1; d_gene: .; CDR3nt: TGTGCCAGCAGCGGCCTGGTTGGCACTGAAGCTTTCTTT; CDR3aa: CASSGLVGTEAFF
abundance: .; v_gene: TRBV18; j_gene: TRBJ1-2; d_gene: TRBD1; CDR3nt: TGTGCCAGCTCACCCGGGACAGGCTCCTTCTGGGGAGGCTACACCTTC; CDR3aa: CASSPGTGSFWGGYTF
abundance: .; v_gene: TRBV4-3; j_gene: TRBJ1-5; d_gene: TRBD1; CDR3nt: TGCGCCAGCAGCCAAGATGGAGCAGGGGGGCAGCCCCAGCATTTT; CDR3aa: CASSQDGAGGQPQHF
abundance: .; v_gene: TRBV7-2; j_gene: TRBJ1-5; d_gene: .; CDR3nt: TGTGCCAGCAGCCCGGGTGGGGCGCGAAATCAGCCCCAGCATTTT; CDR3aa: CASSPGGARNQPQHF
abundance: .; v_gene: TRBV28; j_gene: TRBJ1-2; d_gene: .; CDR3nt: TGTGCCAGCACCCTGGAGGGAGGGACGAACTATGGCTACACCTTC; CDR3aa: CASTLEGGTNYGYTF
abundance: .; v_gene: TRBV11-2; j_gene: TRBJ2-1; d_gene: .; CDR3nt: TGTGCCAGCAGCCACGGGAGTATCTCCTACAATGAGCAGTTCTTC; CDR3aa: CASSHGSISYNEQFF
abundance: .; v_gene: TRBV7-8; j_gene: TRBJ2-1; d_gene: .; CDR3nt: TGTGCCAGCAGCCTCTTTGACAATGAGCAGTTCTTC; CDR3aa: CASSLFDNEQFF
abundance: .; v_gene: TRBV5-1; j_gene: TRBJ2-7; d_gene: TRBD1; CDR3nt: TGCGCCAGCAGCAACCCGGGACAGGGAGCCTACGAGCAGTACTTC; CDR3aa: CASSNPGQGAYEQYF
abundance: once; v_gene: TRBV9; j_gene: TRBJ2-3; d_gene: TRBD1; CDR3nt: TGTGCCAGCAGCGCCCCCTGGGACAGAATCACAGATACGCAGTATTTT; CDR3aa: CASSAPWDRITDTQYF
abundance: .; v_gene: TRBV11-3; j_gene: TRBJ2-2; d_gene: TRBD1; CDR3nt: TGTGCCAGCAGCGACAGGGGTCGGAGCACCGGGGAGCTGTTTTTT; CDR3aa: CASSDRGRSTGELFF
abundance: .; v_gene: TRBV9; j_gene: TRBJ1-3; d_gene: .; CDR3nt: TGTGCCAGCAGCGTAGGGGGGGTCTCTGGAAACACCATATATTTT; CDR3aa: CASSVGGVSGNTIYF
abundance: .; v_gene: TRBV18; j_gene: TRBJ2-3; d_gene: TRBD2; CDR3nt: TGTGCCAGCTCACTTCTAGAGCTAGCGGTAAGCACAGATACGCAGTATTTT; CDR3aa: CASSLLELAVSTDTQYF
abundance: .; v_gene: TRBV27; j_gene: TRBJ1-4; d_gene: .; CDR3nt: TGTGCCAGCAGTTGGAAGGGGCAAAAACTGTTTTTT; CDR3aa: CASSWKGQKLFF
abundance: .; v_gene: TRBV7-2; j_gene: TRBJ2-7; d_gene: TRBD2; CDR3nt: TGTGCCAGCAGCAACCTCCCTCGACTAGCGGAGGTCTACGAGCAGTACTTC; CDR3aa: CASSNLPRLAEVYEQYF
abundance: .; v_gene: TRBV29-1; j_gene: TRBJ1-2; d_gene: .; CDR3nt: TGCAGCGCCGGGGAGGACGGAAGCTATGGCTACACCTTC; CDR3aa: CSAGEDGSYGYTF
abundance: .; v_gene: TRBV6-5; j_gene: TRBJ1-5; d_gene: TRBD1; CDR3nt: TGTGCCAGCAAGTGGGGACAGGGTCTTCAGCCCCAGCATTTT; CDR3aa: CASKWGQGLQPQHF
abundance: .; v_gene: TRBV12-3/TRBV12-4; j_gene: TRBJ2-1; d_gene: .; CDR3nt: TGTGCCAGCACCTCTGCAAGGCGGGAGCAGTTCTTC; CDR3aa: CASTSARREQFF
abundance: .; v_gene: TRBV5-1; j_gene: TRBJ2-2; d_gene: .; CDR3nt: TGCGCCAGCAGCCCCCTTACGGGACACGCGAACACCGGGGAGCTGTTTTTT; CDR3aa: CASSPLTGHANTGELFF
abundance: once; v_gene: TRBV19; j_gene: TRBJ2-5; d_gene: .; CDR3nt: TGTGCCAGTAGTATGGTACGGGAGACCCAGTACTTC; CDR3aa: CASSMVRETQYF
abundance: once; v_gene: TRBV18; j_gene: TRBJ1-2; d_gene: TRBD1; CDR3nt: TGTGCCAGCTCACCTCGGACAGGGGATGAGGGCTATGGCTACACCTTC; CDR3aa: CASSPRTGDEGYGYTF
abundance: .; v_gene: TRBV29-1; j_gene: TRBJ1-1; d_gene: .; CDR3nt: TGCAGCGTTCCCGAGACAGCGAAAGCTTTCTTT; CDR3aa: CSVPETAKAFF
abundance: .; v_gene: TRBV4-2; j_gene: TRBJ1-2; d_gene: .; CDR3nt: TGTGCCAGCAGCCACGAGGGCCGCTACACCTTC; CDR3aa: CASSHEGRYTF
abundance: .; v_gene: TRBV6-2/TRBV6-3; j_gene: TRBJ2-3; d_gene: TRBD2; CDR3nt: TGTGCCAGCAGCTCTAGCGGGAGGGCCGGAGATACGCAGTATTTT; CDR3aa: CASSSSGRAGDTQYF
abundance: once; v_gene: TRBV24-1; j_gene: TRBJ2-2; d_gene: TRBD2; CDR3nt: TGTGCCACCAGTGACCGAGGGTCCGGGGGGACCGGGGAGCTGTTTTTT; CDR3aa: CATSDRGSGGTGELFF
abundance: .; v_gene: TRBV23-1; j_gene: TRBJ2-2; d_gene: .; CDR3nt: TGCGCCAGCAGACAGGGCAGGTTGGGCGGGGAGCTGTTTTTT; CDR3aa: CASRQGRLGGELFF